Reported below is one T cell receptor (beta chain). Its antigen remains unknown. Germline-derived CDR1 and CDR2 are MNHGY and SAAAGT. The CDR3 spans 14 residues. Between the trimmed V and J ends, which lost 1 base and 3 bases, there was a span of 9 bases. This sample was included in a study of CD8 T cells in ankylosing spondylitis. A single record per CDR3 protein comes from TCRdb applying MiXCR to the 5' RACE reads. The data show around 490,000 distinct CDR3 sequences, with about 5% seen just once and around 3.5% held by the top ten. Study-level findings and limits: Some motif variants were previously reported in reactive arthritis synovial fluid and blood. According to the report, clones linked to the disease were significantly enriched in matched synovial fluid samples taken from ankylosing spondylitis patients. Among TCR beta sequences, a motif of eight or nine highly homologous variants appeared characteristic of ankylosing spondylitis blood.

Specimen: blood, either unsorted or a sorted T cell fraction (not recorded which). This sequence joins TRBV6-8 and TRBJ1-1, with no clear D. This receptor was obtained from a male donor with ankylosing spondylitis. The CDR3, as DNA: TGTGCCAGCAGTTACTTGTGGGATCACACTGAAGCTTTCTTT. It is translated as CASSYLWDHTEAFF.